The clone carrying this TCR beta chain was picked up many times. What it binds is not known. V lost 0 bases to trimming and J lost 5 bases, with 12 bases between them. Germline V gene lookup returns CDR1 SGHRS and CDR2 YFSETQ. The CDR3 length is 14 residues. This entry belongs to a study of T cells after yellow fever vaccination. Overall study results and limits: Subsequent to the booster, the majority of primary-vaccination clones reappeared (96% CD4, about 90% CD8). Just a small share of clonotypes turned up in the CD4 compartment as well as the CD8 compartment.

One entry per CDR3 protein, called by TCRdb with MiXCR from the 5' RACE reads. This repertoire shows 310,000 or so distinct CDR3 sequences, approximately 3.8% found once; its top ten account for around 24%. The sequencing used PBMCs, collected on the day of the yellow fever booster vaccination. The source is a young man who received the YFV17D yellow fever vaccine. V gene TRBV5-1 combines with J gene TRBJ2-7, with a possible D match to TRBD1 (5 bases). CDR3 amino acids: CASSLGSRVHEQYV. DNA for the CDR3: TGCGCCAGCAGCTTGGGAAGCAGGGTCCACGAGCAGTACGTC.